This T cell receptor beta chain comes out of a study of graft-versus-host responses after intestinal transplantation. Whole-study context: Recipients were given multivisceral, liver-intestinal, or isolated intestinal transplants.

The repertoire was sequenced with immunoSEQ multiplex PCR; TCRdb's copy has only in-frame clones and lacks some. The sample records about 88,000 clones, roughly 88% being singletons. Concerning this clone: Antigen specificity is unknown.

Sequences were derived from unstimulated CD4+ T cells sorted from spleen or lymph node cells, sampled before intestinal transplant. This TCR was sampled from a human donor who received an intestinal transplant.

CDR3 bases: TGCGCCAGCAGCTTGATGGCCCCTAACACTGAAGCTTTCTTT. As protein: CASSLMAPNTEAFF. V gene TRBV5-1 combines with J gene TRBJ1-1; D gene uncertain. This CDR3 spans 14 amino acids. Per germline, CDR1 SGHRS and CDR2 YFSETQ. Trimming took 1 base from V and 2 from J, leaving 9 bases between them.